This paragraph covers one T cell receptor beta chain sequence. TCRdb keeps only in-frame clones here, not all; method: immunoSEQ multiplex PCR. The sample yields 200,000 to 300,000 clones, approximately 80% seen once. This sample was taken from a study of blood T cell repertoires in COVID-19. Unmatched junction bases numbered 7, after V lost 0 bases and J lost 1 base. CDR1 is SGHRS, CDR2 YFSETQ, per germline. The CDR3 is 16 residues long. This chain connects TRBV5-1 to TRBJ2-7; 7 positions match TRBD1. The receptor's source is a woman aged 55-75 years with active or convalescent COVID-19. Source material: peripheral blood. The DNA of the CDR3 is TGCGCCAGCAGCTTGGGGACAGGAGCTGGGTCCTACGAGCAGTACGTC. This sequence encodes CASSLGTGAGSYEQYV.